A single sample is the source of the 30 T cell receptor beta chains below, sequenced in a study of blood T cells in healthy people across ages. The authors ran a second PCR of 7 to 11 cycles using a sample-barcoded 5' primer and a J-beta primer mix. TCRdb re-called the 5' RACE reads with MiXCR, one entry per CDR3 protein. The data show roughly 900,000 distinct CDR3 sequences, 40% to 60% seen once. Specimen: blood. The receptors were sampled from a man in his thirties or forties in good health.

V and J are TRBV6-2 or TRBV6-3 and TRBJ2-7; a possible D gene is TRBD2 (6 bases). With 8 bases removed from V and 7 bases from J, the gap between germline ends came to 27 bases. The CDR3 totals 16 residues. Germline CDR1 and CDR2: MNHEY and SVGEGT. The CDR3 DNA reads TGTGCCAGCGGAACCGGGACTCTGCCGGGGGTCAATGAGCAGTACTTC. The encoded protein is CASGTGTLPGVNEQYF.

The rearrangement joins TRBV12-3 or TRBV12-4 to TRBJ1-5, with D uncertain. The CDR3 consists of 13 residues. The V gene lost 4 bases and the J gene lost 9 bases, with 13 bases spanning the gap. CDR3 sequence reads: CASSSASGGPQHF. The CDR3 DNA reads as TGTGCCAGCAGTTCGGCCTCGGGAGGGCCCCAGCATTTT.

CDR3 sequence reads: CASSKRGGSTDTQYF. The CDR3 DNA sequence: TGTGCCAGCAGTAAAAGGGGGGGCAGCACAGATACGCAGTATTTT. The rearrangement joins TRBV5-4 to TRBJ2-3; weak D call: TRBD2 (7 bases). The CDR3 covers 15 residues. CDR1 and CDR2 (germline): SGHNT, YYREEE (reference sequence). V lost 5 bases to trimming and J lost 0 bases, with 13 bases between them.

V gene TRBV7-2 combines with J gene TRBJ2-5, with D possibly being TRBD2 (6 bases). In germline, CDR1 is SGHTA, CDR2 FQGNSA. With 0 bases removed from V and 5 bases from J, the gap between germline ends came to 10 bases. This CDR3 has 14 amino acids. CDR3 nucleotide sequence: TGTGCCAGCAGCTTAGCTTGGACTATCGAGACCCAGTACTTC. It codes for CASSLAWTIETQYF.

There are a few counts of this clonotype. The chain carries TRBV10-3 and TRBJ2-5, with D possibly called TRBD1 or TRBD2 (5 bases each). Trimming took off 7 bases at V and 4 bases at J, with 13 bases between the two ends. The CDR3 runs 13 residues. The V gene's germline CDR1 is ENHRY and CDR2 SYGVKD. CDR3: CAINEGQGETQYF. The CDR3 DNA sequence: TGTGCCATCAACGAGGGGCAGGGAGAGACCCAGTACTTC.

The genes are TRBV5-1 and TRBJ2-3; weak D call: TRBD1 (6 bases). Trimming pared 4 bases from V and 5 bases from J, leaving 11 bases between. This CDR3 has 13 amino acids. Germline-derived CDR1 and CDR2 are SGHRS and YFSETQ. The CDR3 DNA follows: TGCGCCAGCAGCGAGGACAGCCGAGATACGCAGTATTTT. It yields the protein CASSEDSRDTQYF.

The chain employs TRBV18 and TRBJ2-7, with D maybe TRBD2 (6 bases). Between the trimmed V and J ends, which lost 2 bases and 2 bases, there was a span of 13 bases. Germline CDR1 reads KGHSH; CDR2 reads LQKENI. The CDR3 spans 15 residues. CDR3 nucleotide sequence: TGTGCCAGCTCACCAACGGAGGGGAAACCCTACGAGCAGTACTTC. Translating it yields CASSPTEGKPYEQYF.

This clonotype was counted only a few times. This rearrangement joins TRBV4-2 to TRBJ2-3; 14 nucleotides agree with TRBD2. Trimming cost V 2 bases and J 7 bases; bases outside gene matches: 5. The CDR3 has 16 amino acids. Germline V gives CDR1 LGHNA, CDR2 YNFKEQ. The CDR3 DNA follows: TGTGCCAGCAGCCAACCGACTAGCGGGGGGGTACATACGCAGTATTTT. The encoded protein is CASSQPTSGGVHTQYF.

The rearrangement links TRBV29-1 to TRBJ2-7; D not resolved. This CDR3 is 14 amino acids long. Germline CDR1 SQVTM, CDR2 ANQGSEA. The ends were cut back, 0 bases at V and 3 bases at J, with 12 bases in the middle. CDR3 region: CSVEDTSDIYEQYF. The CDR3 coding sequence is TGCAGCGTTGAAGACACATCGGATATCTACGAGCAGTACTTC.

This chain's CDR3 is CSARDDRGSNQPQHF. The DNA for the CDR3 is TGCAGTGCCAGGGACGACAGGGGAAGCAATCAGCCCCAGCATTTT. The chain recombines TRBV20-1 with TRBJ1-5; 8 bases fit TRBD1. Germline V gives CDR1 DFQATT, CDR2 SNEGSKA (reference sequence). The length of the CDR3 is 15 residues. The trim removed 6 bases at V and 1 base at J, leaving 8 bases unmatched.

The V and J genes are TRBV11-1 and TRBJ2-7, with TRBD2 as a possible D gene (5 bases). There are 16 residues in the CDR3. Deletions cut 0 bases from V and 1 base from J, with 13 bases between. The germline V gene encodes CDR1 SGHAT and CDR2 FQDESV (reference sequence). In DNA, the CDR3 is TGTGCCAGCAGCTTAGCACGGAGGCCCCTATCCTACGAGCAGTACTTC. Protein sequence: CASSLARRPLSYEQYF.

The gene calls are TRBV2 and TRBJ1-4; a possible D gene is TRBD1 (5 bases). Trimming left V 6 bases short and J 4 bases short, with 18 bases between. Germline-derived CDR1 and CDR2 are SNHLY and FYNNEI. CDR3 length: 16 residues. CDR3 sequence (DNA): TGTGCCAGCAGGGAGGGGTGGCAGGGTCTTAATGAAAAACTGTTTTTT. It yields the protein CASREGWQGLNEKLFF.

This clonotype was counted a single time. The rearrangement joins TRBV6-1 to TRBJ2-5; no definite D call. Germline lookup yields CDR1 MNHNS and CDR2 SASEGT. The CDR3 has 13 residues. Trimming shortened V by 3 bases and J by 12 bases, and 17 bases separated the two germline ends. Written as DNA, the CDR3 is TGTGCCAGCAGTGATGGGCAGACCCGAAAAGAGTACTTC. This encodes CASSDGQTRKEYF.

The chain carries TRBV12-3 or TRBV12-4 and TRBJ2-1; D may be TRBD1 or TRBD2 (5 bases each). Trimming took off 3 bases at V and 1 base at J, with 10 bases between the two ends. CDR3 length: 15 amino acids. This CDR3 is CASSFRDGSYNEQFF. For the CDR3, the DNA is TGTGCCAGCAGTTTCCGGGACGGGTCCTACAATGAGCAGTTCTTC.

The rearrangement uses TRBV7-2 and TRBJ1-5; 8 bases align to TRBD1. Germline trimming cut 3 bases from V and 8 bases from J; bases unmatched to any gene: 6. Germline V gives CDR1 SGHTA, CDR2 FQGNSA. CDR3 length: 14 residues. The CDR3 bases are TGTGCCAGCAGCTTCGGACAGGGCGCGAAGCCCCAGCATTTT. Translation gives CASSFGQGAKPQHF.

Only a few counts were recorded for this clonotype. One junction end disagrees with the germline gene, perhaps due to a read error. CDR3 residues: CASTKGGPGNSPLHF. The CDR3 nucleotides are TGTGCTAGCACTAAGGGGGGGCCTGGTAATTCACCCCTCCACTTT. J is TRBJ1-6 and V is TRBV25-1; maybe TRBD1 (6 bases). The CDR3 loop spans 15 amino acids. Germline CDR1 MGHDK, CDR2 SYGVNS. The whole variable domain, remainder taken from reference TRBV25-1 and TRBJ1-6, is EADIYQTPRYLVIGTGKKITLECSQTMGHDKMYWYQQDPGMELHLIHYSYGVNSTEKGDLSSESTVSRIRTEHFPLTLESARPSHTSQYLCASTKGGPGNSPLHFGNGTRLTVT.

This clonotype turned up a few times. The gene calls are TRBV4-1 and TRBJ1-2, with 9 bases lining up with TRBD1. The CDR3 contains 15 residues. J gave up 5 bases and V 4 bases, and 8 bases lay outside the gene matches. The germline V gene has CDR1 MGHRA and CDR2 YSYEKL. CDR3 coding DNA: TGCGCCAGCAGCCTACCGGACAGGGGACGTTATGGCTACACCTTC. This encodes CASSLPDRGRYGYTF.

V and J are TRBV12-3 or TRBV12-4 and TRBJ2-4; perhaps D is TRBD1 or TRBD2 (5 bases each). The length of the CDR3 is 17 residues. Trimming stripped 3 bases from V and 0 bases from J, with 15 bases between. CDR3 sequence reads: CASSFGDPLSAKNIQYF. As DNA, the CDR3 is TGTGCCAGCAGTTTCGGGGACCCCCTTTCAGCCAAAAACATTCAGTACTTC.

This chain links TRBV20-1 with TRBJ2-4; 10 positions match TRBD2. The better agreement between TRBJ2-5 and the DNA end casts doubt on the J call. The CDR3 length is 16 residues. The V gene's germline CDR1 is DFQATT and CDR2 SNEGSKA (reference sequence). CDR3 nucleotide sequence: TGCAGTGCTAGGACAAATATAGCGGGGGGCCGAGAGACCCAGTACTTC. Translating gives CSARTNIAGGRETQYF.

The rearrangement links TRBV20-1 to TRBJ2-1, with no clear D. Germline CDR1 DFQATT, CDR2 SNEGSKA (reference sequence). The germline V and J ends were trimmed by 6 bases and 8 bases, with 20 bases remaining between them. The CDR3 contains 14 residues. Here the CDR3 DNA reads TGCAGTGCCCCACCGGACGAAAATCGCTATGAGCAGTTCTTC. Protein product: CSAPPDENRYEQFF.

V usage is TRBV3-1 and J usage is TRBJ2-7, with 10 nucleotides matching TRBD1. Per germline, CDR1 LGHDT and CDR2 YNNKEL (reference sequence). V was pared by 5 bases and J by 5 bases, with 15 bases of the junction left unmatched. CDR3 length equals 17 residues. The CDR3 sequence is CASSITKRGTGVDEQYF. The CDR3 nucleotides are TGTGCCAGCAGCATAACAAAGCGGGGGACAGGGGTCGACGAGCAGTACTTC.

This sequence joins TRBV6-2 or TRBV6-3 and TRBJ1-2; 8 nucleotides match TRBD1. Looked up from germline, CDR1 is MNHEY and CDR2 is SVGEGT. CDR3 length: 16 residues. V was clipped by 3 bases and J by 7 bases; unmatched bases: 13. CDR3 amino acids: CASSYTGQVPHLGYTF. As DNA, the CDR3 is TGTGCCAGCAGTTATACGGGACAGGTTCCCCACCTTGGCTACACCTTC.

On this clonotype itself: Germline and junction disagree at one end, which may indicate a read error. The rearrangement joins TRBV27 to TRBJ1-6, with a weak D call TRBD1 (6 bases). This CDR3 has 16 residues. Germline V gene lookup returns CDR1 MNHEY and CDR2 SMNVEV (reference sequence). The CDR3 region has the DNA TGTGCCGGCAGTTTATCAAGGTTACAGGGAAATTCACCCCTCCACTTT. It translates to CAGSLSRLQGNSPLHF.

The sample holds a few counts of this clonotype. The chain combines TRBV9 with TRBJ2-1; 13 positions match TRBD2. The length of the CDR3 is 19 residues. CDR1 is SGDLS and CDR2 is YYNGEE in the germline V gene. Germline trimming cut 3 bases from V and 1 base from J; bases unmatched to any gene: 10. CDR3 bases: TGTGCCAGCAGCGCCAAGACTAGCGGGGGGATCCTTTCCTACAATGAGCAGTTCTTC. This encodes CASSAKTSGGILSYNEQFF.

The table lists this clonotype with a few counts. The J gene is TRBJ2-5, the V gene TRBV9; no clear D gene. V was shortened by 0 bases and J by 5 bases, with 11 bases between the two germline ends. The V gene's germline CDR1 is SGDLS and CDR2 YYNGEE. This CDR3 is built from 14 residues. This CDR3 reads CASSVVDSRETQYF. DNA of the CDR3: TGTGCCAGCAGCGTAGTCGATAGCCGGGAGACCCAGTACTTC.

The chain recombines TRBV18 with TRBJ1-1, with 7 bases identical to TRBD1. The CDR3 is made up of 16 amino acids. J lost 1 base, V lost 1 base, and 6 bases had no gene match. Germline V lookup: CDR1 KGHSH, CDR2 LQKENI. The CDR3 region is CASSPLTGPQNTEAFF. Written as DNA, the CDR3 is TGTGCCAGCTCACCACTGACAGGGCCGCAGAACACTGAAGCTTTCTTT.

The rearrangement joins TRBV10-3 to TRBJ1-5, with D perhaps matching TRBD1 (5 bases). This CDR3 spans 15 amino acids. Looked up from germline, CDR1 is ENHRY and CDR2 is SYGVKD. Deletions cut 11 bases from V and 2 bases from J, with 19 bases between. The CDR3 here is CALHGGEEGNQPQHF. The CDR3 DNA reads TGTGCCCTTCATGGAGGGGAGGAAGGCAATCAGCCCCAGCATTTT.

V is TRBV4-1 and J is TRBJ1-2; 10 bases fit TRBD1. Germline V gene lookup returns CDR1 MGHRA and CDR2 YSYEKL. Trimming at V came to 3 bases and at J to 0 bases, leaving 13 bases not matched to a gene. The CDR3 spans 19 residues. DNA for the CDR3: TGCGCCAGCAGCCAGACTCCTGATACCGGGACAGGGGCTAACTATGGCTACACCTTC. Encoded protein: CASSQTPDTGTGANYGYTF.

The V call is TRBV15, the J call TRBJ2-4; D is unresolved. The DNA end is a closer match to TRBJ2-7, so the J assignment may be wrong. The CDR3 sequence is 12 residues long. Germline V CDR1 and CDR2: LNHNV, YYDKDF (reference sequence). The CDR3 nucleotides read TGTGCCACCAGCAGAGTGCCCTACGAGCAGTACTTC. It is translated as CATSRVPYEQYF.

The CDR3 DNA sequence: TGCGCCAGCAGCTGGGGGACAGGGATCAATCAGCCCCAGCATTTT. Translating it yields CASSWGTGINQPQHF. V is TRBV5-1 and J is TRBJ1-5; TRBD1 matches at 9 bases. Germline CDR1 SGHRS, CDR2 YFSETQ. The CDR3 totals 15 residues. J gave up 3 bases and V 3 bases, and 4 bases lay outside the gene matches. Based on the CDR3 plus reference TRBV5-1 and TRBJ1-5, the full variable domain is KAGVTQTPRYLIKTRGQQVTLSCSPISGHRSVSWYQQTPGQGLQFLFEYFSETQRNKGNFPGRFSGRQFSNSRSEMNVSTLELGDSALYLCASSWGTGINQPQHFGDGTRLSIL.